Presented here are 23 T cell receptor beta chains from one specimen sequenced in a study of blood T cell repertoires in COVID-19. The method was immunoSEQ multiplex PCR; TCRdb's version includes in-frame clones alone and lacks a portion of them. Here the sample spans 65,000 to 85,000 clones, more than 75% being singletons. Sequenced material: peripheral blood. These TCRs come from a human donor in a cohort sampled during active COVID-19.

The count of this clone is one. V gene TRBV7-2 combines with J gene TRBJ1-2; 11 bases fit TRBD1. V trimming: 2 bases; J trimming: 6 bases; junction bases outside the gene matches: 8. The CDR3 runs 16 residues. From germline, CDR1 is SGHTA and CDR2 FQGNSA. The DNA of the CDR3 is TGTGCCAGCAGCTTACCAGGGGACAGGGGGTTGCATGGCTACACCTTC. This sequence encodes CASSLPGDRGLHGYTF.

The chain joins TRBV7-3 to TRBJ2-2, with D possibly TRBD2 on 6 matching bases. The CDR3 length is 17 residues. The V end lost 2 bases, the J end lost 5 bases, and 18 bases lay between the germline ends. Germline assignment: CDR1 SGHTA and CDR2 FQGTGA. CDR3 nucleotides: TGTGCCAGCAGCTTAGGGGTGGGAGGAGAGAAAACCGGGGAGCTGTTTTTT. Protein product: CASSLGVGGEKTGELFF.

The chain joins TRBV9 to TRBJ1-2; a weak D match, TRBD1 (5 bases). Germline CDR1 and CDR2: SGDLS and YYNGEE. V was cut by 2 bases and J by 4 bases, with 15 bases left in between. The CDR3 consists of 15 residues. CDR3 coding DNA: TGTGCCAGCAGCGTTATCCAGACAGAAACCTATGGCTACACCTTC. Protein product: CASSVIQTETYGYTF.

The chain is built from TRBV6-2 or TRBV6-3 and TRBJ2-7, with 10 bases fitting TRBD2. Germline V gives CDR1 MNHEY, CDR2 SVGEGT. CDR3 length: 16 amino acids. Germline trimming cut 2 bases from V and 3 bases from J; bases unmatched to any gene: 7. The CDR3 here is CASSYPPGLAIYEQYF. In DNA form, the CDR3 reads TGTGCCAGCAGTTACCCCCCGGGACTAGCGATCTACGAGCAGTACTTC.

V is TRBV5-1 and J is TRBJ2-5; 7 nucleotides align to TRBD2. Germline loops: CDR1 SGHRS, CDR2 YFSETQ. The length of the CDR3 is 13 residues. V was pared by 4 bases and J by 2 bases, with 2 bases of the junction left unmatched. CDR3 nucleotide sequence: TGCGCCAGCAGCCCGGGGGGTCAAGAGACCCAGTACTTC. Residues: CASSPGGQETQYF.

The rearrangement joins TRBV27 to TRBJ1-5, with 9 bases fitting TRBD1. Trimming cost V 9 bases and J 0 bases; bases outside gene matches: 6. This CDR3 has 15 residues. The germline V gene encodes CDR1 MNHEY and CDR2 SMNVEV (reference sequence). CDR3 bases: TGTGCCAGTTCCGGGACAGGGTATAGCAATCAGCCCCAGCATTTT. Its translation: CASSGTGYSNQPQHF.

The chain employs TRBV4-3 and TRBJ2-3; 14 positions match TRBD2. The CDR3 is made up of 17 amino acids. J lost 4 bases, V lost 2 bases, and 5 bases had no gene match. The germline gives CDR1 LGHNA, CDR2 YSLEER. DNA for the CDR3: TGCGCCAGCAGCCAAACGACTAGCGGGGGGGCCTCAGATACGCAGTATTTT. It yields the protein CASSQTTSGGASDTQYF.

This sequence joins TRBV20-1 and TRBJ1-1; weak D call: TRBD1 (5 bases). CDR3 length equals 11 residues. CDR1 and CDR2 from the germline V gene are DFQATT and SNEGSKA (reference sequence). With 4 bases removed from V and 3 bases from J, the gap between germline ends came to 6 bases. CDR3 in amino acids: CSAIGDTEAFF. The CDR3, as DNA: TGCAGTGCTATAGGGGACACTGAAGCTTTCTTT.

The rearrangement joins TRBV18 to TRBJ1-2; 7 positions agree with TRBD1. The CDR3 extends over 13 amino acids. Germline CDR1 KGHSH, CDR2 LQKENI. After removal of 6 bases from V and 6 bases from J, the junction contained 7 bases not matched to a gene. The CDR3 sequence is CASSRDRANGYTF. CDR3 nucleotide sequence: TGTGCCAGCTCCCGCGACAGGGCCAATGGCTACACCTTC.

CDR3 nucleotide sequence: TGTGCCAGCAGCCAAGGGTCTACCCGAAGAAAAAAAGAGACCCAGTACTTC. Translated: CASSQGSTRRKKETQYF. The gene calls are TRBV3-1 (or the pseudogene TRBV3-2) and TRBJ2-5; D is unclear. Trimming cost V 1 base and J 3 bases, with 18 bases left between them. The CDR3 totals 17 residues. Germline CDR1 and CDR2: LGHDT and YNNKEL (reference sequence).

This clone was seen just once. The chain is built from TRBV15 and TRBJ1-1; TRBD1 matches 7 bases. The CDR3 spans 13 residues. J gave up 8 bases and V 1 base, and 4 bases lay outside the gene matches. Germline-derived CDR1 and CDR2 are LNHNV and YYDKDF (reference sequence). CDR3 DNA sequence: TGTGCCACCAGCAGAGCAGGGGGTCGCGAAGCTTTCTTT. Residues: CATSRAGGREAFF.

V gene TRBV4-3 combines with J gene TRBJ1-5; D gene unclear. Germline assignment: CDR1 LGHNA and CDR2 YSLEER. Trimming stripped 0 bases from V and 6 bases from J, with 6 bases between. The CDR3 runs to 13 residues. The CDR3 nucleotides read TGCGCCAGCAGCCAAGATATTAGTCAGCCCCAGCATTTT. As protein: CASSQDISQPQHF.

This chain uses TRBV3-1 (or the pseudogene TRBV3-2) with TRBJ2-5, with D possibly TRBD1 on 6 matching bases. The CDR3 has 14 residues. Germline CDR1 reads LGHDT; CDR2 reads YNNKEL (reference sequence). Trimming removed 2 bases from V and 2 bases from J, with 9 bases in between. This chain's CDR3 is CASSQFQGQETQYF. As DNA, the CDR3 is TGTGCCAGCAGCCAATTCCAGGGGCAAGAGACCCAGTACTTC.

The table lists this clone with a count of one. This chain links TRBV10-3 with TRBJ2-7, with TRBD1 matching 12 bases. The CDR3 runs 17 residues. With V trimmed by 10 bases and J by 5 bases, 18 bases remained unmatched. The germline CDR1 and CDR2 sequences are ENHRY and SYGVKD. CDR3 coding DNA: TGTGCCACCGGACTGACCTCAACGGGACAGGGGGCTCACGAGCAGTACTTC. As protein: CATGLTSTGQGAHEQYF.

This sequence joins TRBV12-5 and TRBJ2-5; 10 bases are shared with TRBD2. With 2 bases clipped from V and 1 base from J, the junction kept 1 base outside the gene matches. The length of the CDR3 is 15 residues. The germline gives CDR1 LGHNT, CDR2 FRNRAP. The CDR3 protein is CASGLLAGGQETQYF. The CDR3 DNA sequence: TGTGCTAGTGGTTTGTTAGCGGGGGGCCAAGAGACCCAGTACTTC.

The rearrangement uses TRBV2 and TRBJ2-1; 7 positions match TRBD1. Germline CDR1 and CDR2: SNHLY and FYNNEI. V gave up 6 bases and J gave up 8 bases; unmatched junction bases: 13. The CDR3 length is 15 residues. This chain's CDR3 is CASSRQGLAVDEQFF. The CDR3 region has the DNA TGTGCCAGCAGCAGACAGGGCCTAGCCGTTGATGAGCAGTTCTTC.

The CDR3: CASSMRGNQETQYF. CDR3 sequence (DNA): TGTGCCAGCAGCATGCGGGGAAACCAAGAGACCCAGTACTTC. The chain employs TRBV7-2 and TRBJ2-5; TRBD2 might be the D (6 bases). Germline lookup yields CDR1 SGHTA and CDR2 FQGNSA. The CDR3 spans 14 residues. V gave up 5 bases and J gave up 0 bases, with 10 bases separating them.

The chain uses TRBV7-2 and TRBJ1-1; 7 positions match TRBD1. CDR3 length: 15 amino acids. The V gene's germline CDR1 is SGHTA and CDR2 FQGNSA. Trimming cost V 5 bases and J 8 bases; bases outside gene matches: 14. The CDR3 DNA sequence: TGTGCCAGCAGCCCCCGATCAGGGGGAGTCTCGGAAGCTTTCTTT. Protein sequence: CASSPRSGGVSEAFF.

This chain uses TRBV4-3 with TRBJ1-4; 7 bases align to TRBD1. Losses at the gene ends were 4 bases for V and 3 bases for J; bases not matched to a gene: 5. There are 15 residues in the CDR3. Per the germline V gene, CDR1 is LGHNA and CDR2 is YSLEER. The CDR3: CASSPQGVANEKLFF. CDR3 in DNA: TGCGCCAGCAGCCCTCAGGGGGTCGCTAATGAAAAACTGTTTTTT.

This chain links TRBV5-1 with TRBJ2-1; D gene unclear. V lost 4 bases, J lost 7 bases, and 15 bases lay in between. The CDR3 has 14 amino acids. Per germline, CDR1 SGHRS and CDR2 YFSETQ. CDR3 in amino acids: CASSPIAAENEQFF. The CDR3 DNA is TGCGCCAGCAGCCCAATCGCGGCGGAGAATGAGCAGTTCTTC.

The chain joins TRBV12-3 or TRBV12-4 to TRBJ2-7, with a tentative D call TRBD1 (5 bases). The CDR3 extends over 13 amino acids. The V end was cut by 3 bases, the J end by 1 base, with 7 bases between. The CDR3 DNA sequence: TGTGCCAGCAGTTTCGGACAATCCTACGAGCAGTACTTC. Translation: CASSFGQSYEQYF.

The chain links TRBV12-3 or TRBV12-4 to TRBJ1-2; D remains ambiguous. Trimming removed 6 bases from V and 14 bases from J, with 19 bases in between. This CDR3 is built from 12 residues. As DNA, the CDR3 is TGTGCCAGCAGCACCCTTGGTTCTACCTCGACCTTC. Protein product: CASSTLGSTSTF.

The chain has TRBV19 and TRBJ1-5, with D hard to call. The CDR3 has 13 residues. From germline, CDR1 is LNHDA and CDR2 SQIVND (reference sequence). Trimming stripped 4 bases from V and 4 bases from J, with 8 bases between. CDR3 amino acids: CASSSDGNQPQHF. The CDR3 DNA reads TGTGCCAGTAGTAGCGACGGGAATCAGCCCCAGCATTTT.